A single TCR beta chain is shown here with its context. This clonotype was detected a few times. What antigen it recognizes has not been identified. Base qualities are missing; no much larger clone stands one base away. CDR1 and CDR2 are drawn from the germline V gene: MNHNS, SASEGT. Germline trimming: 1 base from V, 4 bases from J; junction bases outside gene matches: 5. The CDR3 goes from the cysteine to the phenylalanine over 15 residues. Just the 45-base CDR3 DNA is kept, in frame starting at base 1. Every donor was a healthy Caucasian. Three pairs of female monozygotic twins, all aged roughly 18 to 29 years, were included in the twin cohort. Positive isolation kits from Invitrogen were used to isolate the CD4+ and CD8+ T cell populations. The sample is drawn from a study of identical twins (TCRdb year 2016). For the study in its entirety: To test whether fetal clonotypes persist, the study used deep sequencing on TCR alpha and beta repertoires from monozygotic twins, unrelated adults of various ages, and cord blood. To rule out contamination, the twin experiments were replicated at different times with different library preparation protocols. What the study reported, not specific to this receptor: Fewer insertions were carried by abundant cord blood beta clonotypes; a weaker similar trend was observed in young adult naive repertoires, while no such trend was observed in memory repertoires. Conclusions relied on cross-sectional statistical analysis, since the same donors could not be followed over many years. In monozygotic twins, recombination models systematically underestimated out-of-frame TCR alpha sharing, but the models matched the sharing seen between unrelated individuals. Out-of-frame TCR alpha sequences shared between twins showed an excess of low generation-probability sequences compared with coincidental sharing between unrelated individuals. Excess twin sharing in beta out-of-frame sequences was weaker because fewer shared sequences lowered the signal-to-noise ratio. Invariant T cells such as MAIT and iNKT could partly confound zero-insertion analyses, though diverse VJ usage argued against this for most clonotypes.

The protocol used for the library was 5' RACE. The sequencer listed for this sample is Illumina HiSeq 2000. Template switching introduced a universal primer binding site; the final cDNA contained a unique molecular identifier, enabling accurate counting of TCR cDNA molecules. Specific primers in the conserved constant-segment region were used to synthesize first-strand cDNA for TCR alpha and beta chains. To control for contamination, every cDNA library carried two barcodes: a SMART-Mk sample barcode plus Illumina barcodes. TruSeq adapter sequences along with Illumina sample barcodes were introduced in two successive PCR steps. The TCR alpha and beta cDNA libraries were sequenced on the Illumina HiSeq platform using custom primers. As for how the authors treated the data: MiGEC was used to process raw reads and extract unique molecular identifiers, and MiXCR was used to find CDR3 positions. Recombination models were inferred per individual with the repgenHMM and IGoR tools using an EM algorithm. Shared clonotypes were analyzed with the tcR package in R, and sharing was normalized by the product of cloneset sizes. Out-of-frame nonproductive sequences were analyzed to study raw recombination free of thymic and clonal selection effects. TCRdb reran the public reads through fastp at Q25 and MiXCR, keeping productive beta chains. Each CDR3 protein gets just one entry, which takes the most common genes and DNA from the rows behind it. TCRdb assigned the V and J calls; the authors' analysis was not used. Across this sample there are about 340,000 distinct CDR3 sequences, with about 12% seen only once. The ten largest clones add up to roughly 7% of the sample.

Another study also made use of these data, one on yellow fever vaccine responses in identical twins. Per the second study: The T cell response to vaccination in identical twins was reported by the authors to appear partly convergent and partly personalized. Focusing on identical twins, the study followed the T cell clones that responded to the vaccine, and did so with precision.

The material sequenced was CD8+ T cells sorted from blood. The sequence is built from TRBV6-1 and TRBJ2-7; the junction holds 9 bases that match TRBD1. This sequence was found in a woman between 18 and 30 years old in good health. This receptor carries the CDR3 CASSEGGTGRYEQYF. DNA sequence: TGTGCCAGCAGTGAAGGTGGGACAGGGCGGTACGAGCAGTACTTC.